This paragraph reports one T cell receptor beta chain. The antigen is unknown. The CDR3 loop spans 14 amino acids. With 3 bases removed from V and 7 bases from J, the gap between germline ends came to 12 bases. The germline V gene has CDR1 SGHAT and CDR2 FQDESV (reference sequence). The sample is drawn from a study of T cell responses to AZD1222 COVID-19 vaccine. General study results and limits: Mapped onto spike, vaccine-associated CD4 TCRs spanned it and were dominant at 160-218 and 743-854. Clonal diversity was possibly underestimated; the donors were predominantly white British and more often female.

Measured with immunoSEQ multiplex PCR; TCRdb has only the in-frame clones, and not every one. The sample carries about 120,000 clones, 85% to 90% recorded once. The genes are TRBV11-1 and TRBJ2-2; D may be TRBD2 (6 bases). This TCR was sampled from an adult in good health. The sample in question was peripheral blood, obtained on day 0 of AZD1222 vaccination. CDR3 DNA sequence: TGTGCCAGCAGCTTTGGAGGGTTCGGCGGGGAGCTGTTTTTT. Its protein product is CASSFGGFGGELFF.